Below are 3 T cell receptor beta chains sequenced from a single sample in a study of radiation and T cells in renal cell carcinoma. Time point defined: baseline pretreatment blood. Treatment given: 15 Gy SBRT to primary tumor, nephrectomy 4 weeks later. Repertoires were generated with immunoSEQ multiplex PCR, while TCRdb's copy carries only in-frame clones and drops some. Of roughly 120,000 clones listed, roughly 80% are singletons. Sequenced material: blood, taken from a patient whose treatment included radiotherapy and nephrectomy. Source of these receptors: an older woman with renal cell carcinoma.

The gene calls are TRBV19 and TRBJ1-2, with a tentative D call TRBD1 (6 bases). The ends were cut back, 5 bases at V and 12 bases at J, with 22 bases in the middle. The CDR3 contains 14 residues. CDR1 and CDR2 (germline): LNHDA, SQIVND (reference sequence). The CDR3: CASSPQSSGTPNTF. CDR3 bases: TGTGCCAGTAGTCCCCAGAGCTCCGGGACACCTAACACCTTC.

This chain joins TRBV7-8 and TRBJ2-6; weak D call: TRBD1 (5 bases). Trimming stripped 5 bases from V and 0 bases from J, with 14 bases between. This CDR3 contains 17 residues. The V gene's germline CDR1 is SGHVS and CDR2 FQNEAQ. CDR3: CASSPDIIGSGANVLTF. As DNA, the CDR3 is TGTGCCAGCAGCCCGGACATTATAGGCTCTGGGGCCAACGTCCTGACTTTC.

V is TRBV28 and J is TRBJ1-2, with D possibly TRBD1 on 5 matching bases. With 6 bases removed from V and 4 bases from J, the gap between germline ends came to 9 bases. The CDR3 has 12 residues. CDR1 is MDHEN and CDR2 is SYDVKM in the germline V gene. The CDR3 DNA reads as TGTGCCAGCAGGGGGACCGTCTATGGCTACACCTTC. Translation gives CASRGTVYGYTF.